A selection of T cell receptor beta chains follows, all from one sample in a study of T cells in localized non-small cell lung cancer. The table came from immunoSEQ multiplex PCR; TCRdb's copy has only in-frame clones and leaves some out. Of under 100,000 clones in the sample, roughly 91% were seen once. Material: peripheral blood, obtained before any cancer treatment. These receptors originate from a woman aged 40 to 75 with stage I squamous cell lung carcinoma. The CDR3 runs from the conserved cysteine through the conserved F or W. A D gene is named only where the DNA matches it firmly. The size entry is marked missing in some rows and otherwise reads once, few, many or a size class.

J gene | clone size | V gene | D gene | CDR3 protein | CDR3 DNA
TRBJ1-2 | few | TRBV6-9 | NA | CASSSGLPGYTF | TGTGCCAGCAGTTCAGGGCTCCCTGGCTACACCTTC
TRBJ1-1 | NA | TRBV5-4 | NA | CASSLRDRNTEAFF | TGTGCCAGCAGCCTACGCGACAGGAACACTGAAGCTTTCTTT
TRBJ1-4 | NA | TRBV6-1 | TRBD1 | CASSRGQGGEKLFF | TGTGCCAGCAGCCGGGGACAGGGGGGGGAAAAACTGTTTTTT
TRBJ2-5 | NA | TRBV4-1 | TRBD1 | CASSQGGQGATYQETQYF | TGCGCCAGCAGCCAAGGGGGGCAGGGGGCTACTTACCAAGAGACCCAGTACTTC
TRBJ1-4 | NA | TRBV4-1 | NA | CASSHGGPTNEKLFF | TGCGCCAGCAGCCATGGGGGGCCAACTAATGAAAAACTGTTTTTT
TRBJ1-2 | NA | TRBV27 | TRBD1 | CASSLQGGNYGYTF | TGTGCCAGCAGTTTACAGGGGGGAAACTATGGCTACACCTTC
TRBJ1-2 | NA | TRBV7-2 | TRBD1 | CASSWDRENGYTF | TGTGCCAGCAGCTGGGACAGGGAAAATGGCTACACCTTC
TRBJ2-7 | NA | TRBV18 | TRBD1 | CASSPGTGYYEQYF | TGTGCCAGCTCACCGGGGACAGGGTACTACGAGCAGTACTTC
TRBJ2-1 | NA | TRBV18 | NA | CASSPQTGSYNEQFF | TGTGCCAGCTCACCTCAAACGGGCTCCTACAATGAGCAGTTCTTC
TRBJ1-2 | NA | TRBV28 | NA | CASSLSKTVGGYTF | TGTGCCAGCAGCCTTAGCAAGACAGTCGGGGGCTACACCTTC
TRBJ2-7 | NA | TRBV5-4 | TRBD1 | CASSAGGAYEQYF | TGTGCCAGCAGCGCAGGGGGTGCCTACGAGCAGTACTTC
TRBJ2-1 | NA | TRBV6-4 | TRBD1 | CASSEVVGQGGNEQFF | TGTGCCAGCAGTGAGGTGGTAGGACAGGGGGGCAATGAGCAGTTCTTC
TRBJ2-7 | NA | TRBV5-1 | NA | CASSLQSLSYEQYF | TGCGCCAGCAGCTTACAGAGCCTCTCCTACGAGCAGTACTTC
TRBJ2-7 | NA | TRBV7-9 | NA | CASSLEARPLVQYF | TGTGCCAGCAGCTTAGAGGCCCGACCCCTCGTGCAGTACTTC
TRBJ2-2 | NA | TRBV29-1 | NA | CSVDATNTGELFF | TGCAGCGTTGACGCCACGAACACCGGGGAGCTGTTTTTT
TRBJ1-5 | NA | TRBV2 | TRBD1 | CASRDRQYSNQPQHF | TGTGCCAGCAGGGACAGGCAATATAGCAATCAGCCCCAGCATTTT